A single sample is the source of the 20 T cell receptor beta chains below, sequenced in a study of shared clonotypes between healthy human individuals. In the naive CD8 group, cells lacked CD45RO and were positively selected for CCR7, so terminally differentiated effector memory CD45RA+ cells were left out. Measured with immunoSEQ multiplex PCR; TCRdb has only the in-frame clones, and not every one. The sample records about 580,000 clones, roughly 98% being singletons. Material for sequencing was naive CD8+ T cells sorted from blood. These receptors were taken from a man aged 25-45 years in good health.

This clone was picked up one time. The J gene is TRBJ2-5, the V gene TRBV2; 8 nucleotides align to TRBD1. Germline V gene lookup returns CDR1 SNHLY and CDR2 FYNNEI. The junction had 14 bases not matched to a gene; V was cut back by 6 bases and J by 2 bases. The CDR3 sequence is 17 residues long. The DNA of the CDR3 is TGTGCCAGCAGGGTAATCGGCGACAGGGGTTGGCAAGAGACCCAGTACTTC. Translation: CASRVIGDRGWQETQYF.

The chain has TRBV10-3 and TRBJ1-1, with 8 positions matching TRBD1. CDR1 and CDR2 from the germline V gene are ENHRY and SYGVKD. Trimming cost V 0 bases and J 0 bases; bases outside gene matches: 9. This CDR3 has 18 amino acids. CDR3 in amino acids: CAISESRDRGSLNTEAFF. In nucleotides, the CDR3 is TGTGCCATCAGTGAGTCACGAGACAGGGGTTCACTGAACACTGAAGCTTTCTTT.

The chain links TRBV9 to TRBJ2-1; 10 bases map to TRBD2. The V gene end was trimmed by 3 bases and the J gene end by 3 bases; junction bases not matched to a gene: 3. The CDR3 has 15 residues. Germline-derived CDR1 and CDR2 are SGDLS and YYNGEE. CDR3 coding DNA: TGTGCCAGCAGCGAAGCGGGAGGGATCTACAATGAGCAGTTCTTC. This encodes CASSEAGGIYNEQFF. The full variable domain, rest sourced from reference TRBV9 and TRBJ2-1, is DSGVTQTPKHLITATGQRVTLRCSPRSGDLSVYWYQQSLDQGLQFLIQYYNGEERAKGNILERFSAQQFPDLHSELNLSSLELGDSALYFCASSEAGGIYNEQFFGPGTRLTVL.

The chain is built from TRBV7-2 and TRBJ2-7; 9 bases are shared with TRBD2. The germline V gene encodes CDR1 SGHTA and CDR2 FQGNSA. V dropped 2 bases and J dropped 2; count of bases not matched to a gene: 4. The CDR3 is 15 residues long. The CDR3 DNA reads TGTGCCAGCAGCTTACTAGCGGGATCCACCTACGAGCAGTACTTC. This translates into CASSLLAGSTYEQYF.

This sequence joins TRBV5-4 and TRBJ2-1; D gene uncertain. Trimming cost V 6 bases and J 3 bases, with 10 bases left between them. The CDR3 spans 13 residues. Germline V CDR1 and CDR2: SGHNT, YYREEE (reference sequence). The CDR3 DNA follows: TGTGCCAGCAAAGACGGCAGCTACAATGAGCAGTTCTTC. Its translation: CASKDGSYNEQFF.

The chain joins TRBV7-2 to TRBJ2-1, with D possibly TRBD2 on 6 matching bases. CDR3 length: 14 residues. The V gene lost 0 bases and the J gene lost 6 bases, with 9 bases spanning the gap. Looked up from germline, CDR1 is SGHTA and CDR2 is FQGNSA. The CDR3 DNA reads TGTGCCAGCAGCTTAGCCCGGGAGTTCAATGAGCAGTTCTTC. Translation gives CASSLAREFNEQFF.

The V gene is TRBV11-2, the J gene TRBJ2-6, with a weak D call TRBD2 (5 bases). The CDR3 is 14 amino acids. Germline values: CDR1 SGHAT, CDR2 FQNNGV. V gave up 8 bases and J gave up 1 base, with 9 bases separating them. CDR3 DNA sequence: TGTGCCAGCCAACCGGGATCTGGGGCCAACGTCCTGACTTTC. This gives the protein CASQPGSGANVLTF.

The chain is built from TRBV19 and TRBJ1-5; D is uncertain. This CDR3 has 17 amino acids. Between the trimmed V and J ends, which lost 0 bases and 0 bases, there was a span of 12 bases. Germline loops: CDR1 LNHDA, CDR2 SQIVND (reference sequence). This chain's CDR3 is CASSIDSGATSNQPQHF. The CDR3 nucleotides are TGTGCCAGTAGTATAGATTCGGGCGCAACTAGCAATCAGCCCCAGCATTTT.

The chain has TRBV27 and TRBJ2-7; maybe TRBD1 (6 bases). Between the trimmed V and J ends, which lost 6 bases and 4 bases, there was a span of 22 bases. There are 16 residues in the CDR3. Germline loops: CDR1 MNHEY, CDR2 SMNVEV (reference sequence). The CDR3 region is CASRPVQGPSVYEQYF. In DNA form, the CDR3 reads TGTGCCAGCAGGCCCGTCCAGGGGCCCAGTGTTTACGAGCAGTACTTC.

The table lists this clone with a count of one. The chain combines TRBV28 with TRBJ1-2; D gene uncertain. Trimming took off 4 bases at V and 0 bases at J, with 3 bases between the two ends. Germline values: CDR1 MDHEN, CDR2 SYDVKM. This CDR3 is built from 12 residues. The CDR3 sequence: CASSYPNYGYTF. CDR3 nucleotides: TGTGCCAGCAGTTACCCTAACTATGGCTACACCTTC.

The chain is built from TRBV29-1 and TRBJ2-2; 8 bases fit TRBD2. The CDR3 totals 13 residues. V lost 7 bases, J lost 0 bases, and 1 base stayed unmatched. Germline CDR1 is SQVTM and CDR2 is ANQGSEA. The CDR3 coding sequence is TGCAGCGCGGGACTAGCGAACACCGGGGAGCTGTTTTTT. Encoded protein: CSAGLANTGELFF.

The chain couples TRBV7-9 to TRBJ2-1; 7 bases are a match to TRBD2. This CDR3 spans 16 amino acids. Germline lookup yields CDR1 SEHNR and CDR2 FQNEAQ (reference sequence). V shed 2 bases, J shed 0 bases, and the junction held 4 bases outside the gene matches. This CDR3 reads CASSLIGGSSYNEQFF. CDR3 sequence (DNA): TGTGCCAGCAGCTTAATCGGGGGGAGCTCCTACAATGAGCAGTTCTTC.

V and J are TRBV5-5 and TRBJ2-1; D call uncertain. V lost 7 bases, J lost 7 bases, and 9 bases lay in between. The CDR3 totals 11 residues. From germline, CDR1 is SGHKS and CDR2 YYEKEE (reference sequence). The CDR3 sequence: CASLKGNEQFF. The CDR3 DNA reads TGTGCCAGCTTGAAGGGTAATGAGCAGTTCTTC.

The rearrangement joins TRBV25-1 to TRBJ2-1; D not certain. The V end was cut by 5 bases, the J end by 6 bases, with 5 bases between. Germline V gives CDR1 MGHDK, CDR2 SYGVNS. The CDR3 consists of 11 residues. The CDR3 DNA follows: TGTGCCAGCAGTTCAGCCAATGAGCAGTTCTTC. Encoded protein: CASSSANEQFF.

The rearrangement links TRBV4-3 to TRBJ2-2, with 10 bases identical to TRBD1. CDR1 is LGHNA and CDR2 is YSLEER in the germline V gene. The CDR3 is 16 amino acids. Germline trimming cut 1 base from V and 5 bases from J; bases unmatched to any gene: 4. In nucleotides, the CDR3 is TGCGCCAGCAGCCAAGGCCCGGGACAGGGGACCGGGGAGCTGTTTTTT. Encoded protein: CASSQGPGQGTGELFF.

V gene TRBV27 combines with J gene TRBJ2-2; no clear D gene. Trimming took 6 bases from V and 3 from J, leaving 11 bases between them. There are 14 residues in the CDR3. CDR1 and CDR2 (germline): MNHEY, SMNVEV (reference sequence). The CDR3: CASSQPQYTGELFF. CDR3 DNA: TGTGCCAGCAGCCAACCCCAATACACCGGGGAGCTGTTTTTT.

This chain joins TRBV6-6 and TRBJ1-1; D is unclear. The germline CDR1 and CDR2 sequences are MNHNY and SVGAGI (reference sequence). V was shortened by 2 bases and J by 7 bases, with 8 bases between the two germline ends. This CDR3 has 12 amino acids. CDR3 coding DNA: TGTGCCAGCAGTTACGGAAGCTTTGAAGCTTTCTTT. This sequence encodes CASSYGSFEAFF.

V gene TRBV5-1 combines with J gene TRBJ1-2, with 11 bases lining up with TRBD1. Per the germline V gene, CDR1 is SGHRS and CDR2 is YFSETQ. The CDR3 extends over 16 amino acids. V shed 4 bases and J 4 bases; nucleotides not matched to a gene: 9. CDR3 in DNA: TGCGCCAGCAGCCCCGGACAGGGGGCGCAGGGCTATGGCTACACCTTC. It yields the protein CASSPGQGAQGYGYTF. Full variable domain (remainder filled in from reference TRBV5-1 and TRBJ1-2): KAGVTQTPRYLIKTRGQQVTLSCSPISGHRSVSWYQQTPGQGLQFLFEYFSETQRNKGNFPGRFSGRQFSNSRSEMNVSTLELGDSALYLCASSPGQGAQGYGYTFGSGTRLTVV.

DNA of the CDR3: TGTGCCAGCAGTCCTTTTCTCGGGCAGGGGGCACACACTGAAGCTTTCTTT. Residues: CASSPFLGQGAHTEAFF. The rearrangement joins TRBV27 to TRBJ1-1; TRBD1 matches 8 bases. The ends lost 5 bases at V and 3 bases at J; junction bases unmatched: 14. The CDR3 consists of 17 residues. Germline-derived CDR1 and CDR2 are MNHEY and SMNVEV (reference sequence).

Concerning this clone itself: At the DNA level, this CDR3 is encoded by other sequences in the same sample as well. The rearrangement uses TRBV27 and TRBJ2-7; 11 nucleotides align to TRBD2. The CDR3 has 14 residues. The germline V gene has CDR1 MNHEY and CDR2 SMNVEV (reference sequence). V lost 5 bases and J lost 3; bases outside the gene matches: 3. The CDR3 nucleotides are TGTGCCAGCAGTCCGGGGACTAGCGGCTACGAGCAGTACTTC. It encodes CASSPGTSGYEQYF.